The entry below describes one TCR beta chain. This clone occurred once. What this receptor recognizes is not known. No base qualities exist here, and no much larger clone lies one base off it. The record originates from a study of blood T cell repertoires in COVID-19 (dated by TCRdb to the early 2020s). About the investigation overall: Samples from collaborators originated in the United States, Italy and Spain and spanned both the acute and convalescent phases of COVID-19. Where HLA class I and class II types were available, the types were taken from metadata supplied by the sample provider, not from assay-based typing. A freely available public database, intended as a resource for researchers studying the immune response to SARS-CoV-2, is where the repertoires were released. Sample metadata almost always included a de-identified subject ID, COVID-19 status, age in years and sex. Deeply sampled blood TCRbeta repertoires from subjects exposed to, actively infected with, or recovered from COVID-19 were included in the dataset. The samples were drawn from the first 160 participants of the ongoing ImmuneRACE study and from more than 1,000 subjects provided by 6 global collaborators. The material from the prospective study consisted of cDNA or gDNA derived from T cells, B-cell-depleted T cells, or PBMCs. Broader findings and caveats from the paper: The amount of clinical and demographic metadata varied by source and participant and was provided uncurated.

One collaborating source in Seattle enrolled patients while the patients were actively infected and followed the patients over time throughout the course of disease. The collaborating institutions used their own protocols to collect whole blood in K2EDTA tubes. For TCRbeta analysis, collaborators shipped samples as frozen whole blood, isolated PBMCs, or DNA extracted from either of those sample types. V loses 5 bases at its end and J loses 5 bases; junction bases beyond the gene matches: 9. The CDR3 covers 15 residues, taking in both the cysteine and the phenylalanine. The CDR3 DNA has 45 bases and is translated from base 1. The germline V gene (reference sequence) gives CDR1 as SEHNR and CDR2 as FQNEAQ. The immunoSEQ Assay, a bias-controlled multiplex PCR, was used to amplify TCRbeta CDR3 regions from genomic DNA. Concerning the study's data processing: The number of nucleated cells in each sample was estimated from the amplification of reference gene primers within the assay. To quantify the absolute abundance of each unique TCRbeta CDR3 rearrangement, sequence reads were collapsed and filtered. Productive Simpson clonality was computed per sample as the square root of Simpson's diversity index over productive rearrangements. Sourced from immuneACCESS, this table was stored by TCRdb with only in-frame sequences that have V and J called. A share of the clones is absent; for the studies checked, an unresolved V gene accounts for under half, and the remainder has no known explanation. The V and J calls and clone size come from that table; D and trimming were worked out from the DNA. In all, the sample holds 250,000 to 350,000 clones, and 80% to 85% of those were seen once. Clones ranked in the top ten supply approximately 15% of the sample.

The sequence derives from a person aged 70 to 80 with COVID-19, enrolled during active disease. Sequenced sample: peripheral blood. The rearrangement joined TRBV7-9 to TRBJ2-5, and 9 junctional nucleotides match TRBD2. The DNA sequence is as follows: TGTGCCAGCAGCAACAGCGGGAGGCCAGGGGAGACCCAGTACTTC. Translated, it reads CASSNSGRPGETQYF.